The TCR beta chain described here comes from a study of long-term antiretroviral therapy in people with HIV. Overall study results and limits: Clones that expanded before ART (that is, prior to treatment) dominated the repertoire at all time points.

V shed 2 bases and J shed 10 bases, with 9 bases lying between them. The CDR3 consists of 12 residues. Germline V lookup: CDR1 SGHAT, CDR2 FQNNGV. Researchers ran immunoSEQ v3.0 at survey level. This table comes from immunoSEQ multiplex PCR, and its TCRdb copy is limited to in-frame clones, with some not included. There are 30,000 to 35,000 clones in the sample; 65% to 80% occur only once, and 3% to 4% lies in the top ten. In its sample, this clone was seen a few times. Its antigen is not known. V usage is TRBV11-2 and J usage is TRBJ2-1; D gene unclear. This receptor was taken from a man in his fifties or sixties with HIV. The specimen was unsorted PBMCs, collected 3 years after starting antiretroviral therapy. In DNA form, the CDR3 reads TGTGCCAGCAGCTTACTGGGTGGGGAGCAGTTCTTC. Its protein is CASSLLGGEQFF.